This T cell receptor beta chain is drawn from a study of CD8 T cells in ankylosing spondylitis. CDR1 and CDR2 (germline): SGHKS, YYEKEE (reference sequence). The CDR3 contains 13 residues. Trimming stripped 2 bases from V and 5 bases from J, with 10 bases between. TCRdb reprocessed the 5' RACE reads via MiXCR and lists one record per CDR3 protein. The data show hundreds of thousands of distinct CDR3 sequences, 10% to 15% seen once. This clonotype was seen at least ten times. Its antigen remains unknown. Notes on the study in general: Disease-linked clones proved CD8+ and comparatively uncommon in peripheral blood. One TCR beta motif, made up of roughly 8 highly homologous variants, appeared characteristic of ankylosing spondylitis blood. Significant enrichment of disease-linked clones was reportedly seen in matched ankylosing spondylitis synovial fluid.

The sequenced sample consisted of blood, either unsorted or a sorted T cell fraction (not recorded which). The sequence was collected from a male donor with ankylosing spondylitis. The chain carries TRBV5-5 and TRBJ2-5; no definite D call. The CDR3 bases are TGTGCCAGCAGCTTAGGAGAGTGGGAGACCCAGTACTTC. Encoded protein: CASSLGEWETQYF.